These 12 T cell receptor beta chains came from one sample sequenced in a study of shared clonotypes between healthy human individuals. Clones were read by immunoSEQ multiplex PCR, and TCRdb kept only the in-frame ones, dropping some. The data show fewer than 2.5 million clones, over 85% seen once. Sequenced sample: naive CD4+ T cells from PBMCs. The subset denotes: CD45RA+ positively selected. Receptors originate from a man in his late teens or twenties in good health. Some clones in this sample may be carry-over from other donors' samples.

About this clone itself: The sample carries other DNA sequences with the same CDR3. The CDR3 reads CASTVADTQYF. CDR3 in DNA: TGTGCCAGCACAGTCGCAGATACGCAGTATTTT. The chain recombines TRBV28 with TRBJ2-3; no firm D call. The CDR3 has 11 amino acids. Trimming removed 7 bases at V and 4 bases at J, with 6 bases between. CDR1 and CDR2 (germline): MDHEN, SYDVKM. Based on the CDR3 plus reference TRBV28 and TRBJ2-3, the full variable domain is DVKVTQSSRYLVKRTGEKVFLECVQDMDHENMFWYRQDPGLGLRLIYFSYDVKMKEKGDIPEGYSVSREKKERFSLILESASTNQTSMYLCASTVADTQYFGPGTRLTVL.

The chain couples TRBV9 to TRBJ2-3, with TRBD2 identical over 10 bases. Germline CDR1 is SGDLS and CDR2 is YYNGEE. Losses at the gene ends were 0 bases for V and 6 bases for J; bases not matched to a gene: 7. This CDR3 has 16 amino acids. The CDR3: CASSVASGSTRDTQYF. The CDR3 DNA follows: TGTGCCAGCAGCGTAGCTAGCGGGAGTACTAGGGATACGCAGTATTTT.

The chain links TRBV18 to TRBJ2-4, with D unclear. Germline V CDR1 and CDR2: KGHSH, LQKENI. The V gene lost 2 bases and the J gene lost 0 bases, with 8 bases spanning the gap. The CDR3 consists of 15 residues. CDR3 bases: TGTGCCAGCTCACCATCAGGTTTAGCCAAAAACATTCAGTACTTC. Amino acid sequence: CASSPSGLAKNIQYF.

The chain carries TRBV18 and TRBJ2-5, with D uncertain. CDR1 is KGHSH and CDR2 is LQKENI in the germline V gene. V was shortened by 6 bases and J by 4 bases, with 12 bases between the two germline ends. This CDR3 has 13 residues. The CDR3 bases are TGTGCCAGCTCGCTTTATCCTGGAGAGACCCAGTACTTC. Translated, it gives CASSLYPGETQYF.

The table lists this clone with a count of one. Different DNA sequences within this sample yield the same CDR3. The CDR3 nucleotides are TGCGCCAGCAGCTCACAAGGGGGCGGCACTGAAGCTTTCTTT. Its protein is CASSSQGGGTEAFF. The chain employs TRBV5-1 and TRBJ1-1, with TRBD1 matching 7 bases. V lost 3 bases, J lost 4 bases, and 6 bases stayed unmatched. There are 14 residues in the CDR3. Germline assignment: CDR1 SGHRS and CDR2 YFSETQ.

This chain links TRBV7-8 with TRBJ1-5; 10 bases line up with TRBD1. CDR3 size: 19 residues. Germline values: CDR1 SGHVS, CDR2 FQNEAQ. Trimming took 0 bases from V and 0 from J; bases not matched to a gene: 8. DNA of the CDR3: TGTGCCAGCAGCTTAGCCCGGGACAGGGGTCGGGGTAGCAATCAGCCCCAGCATTTT. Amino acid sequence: CASSLARDRGRGSNQPQHF.

CDR3 bases: TGTGCCAGCAGCCCGACAGGGGCCCTTAACTATGGCTACACCTTC. This sequence encodes CASSPTGALNYGYTF. V gene TRBV14 combines with J gene TRBJ1-2, with 8 bases that match TRBD1. From germline, CDR1 is SGHDN and CDR2 FVKESK. The CDR3 is 15 residues long. Germline trimming cut 4 bases from V and 1 base from J; bases unmatched to any gene: 5.

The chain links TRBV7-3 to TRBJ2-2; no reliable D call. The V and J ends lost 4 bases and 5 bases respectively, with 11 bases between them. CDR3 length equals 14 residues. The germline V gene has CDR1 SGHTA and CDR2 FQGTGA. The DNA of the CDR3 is TGTGCCAGCAGCTCCCGAGGACCGACCGGGGAGCTGTTTTTT. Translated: CASSSRGPTGELFF.

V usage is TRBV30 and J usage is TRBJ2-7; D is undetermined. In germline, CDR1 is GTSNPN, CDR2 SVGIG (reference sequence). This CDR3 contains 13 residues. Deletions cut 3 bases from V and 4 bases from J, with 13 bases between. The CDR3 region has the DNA TGTGCCTGGAGGGCCCTGGACGGATACGAGCAGTACTTC. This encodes CAWRALDGYEQYF. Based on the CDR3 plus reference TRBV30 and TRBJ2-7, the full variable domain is SQTIHQWPATLVQPVGSPLSLECTVEGTSNPNLYWYRQAAGRGLQLLFYSVGIGQISSEVPQNLSASRPQDRQFILSSKKLLLSDSGFYLCAWRALDGYEQYFGPGTRLTVT.

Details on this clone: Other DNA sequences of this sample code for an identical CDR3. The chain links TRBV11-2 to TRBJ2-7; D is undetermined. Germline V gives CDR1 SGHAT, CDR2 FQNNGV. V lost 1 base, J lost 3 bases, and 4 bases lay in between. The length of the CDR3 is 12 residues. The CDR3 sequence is CASSLAGYEQYF. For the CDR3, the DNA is TGTGCCAGCAGCTTAGCAGGCTACGAGCAGTACTTC.

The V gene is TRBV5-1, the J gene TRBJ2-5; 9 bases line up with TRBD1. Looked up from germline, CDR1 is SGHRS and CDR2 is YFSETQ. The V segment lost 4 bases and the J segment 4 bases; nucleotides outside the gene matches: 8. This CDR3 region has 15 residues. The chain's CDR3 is CASSTAGTGLETQYF. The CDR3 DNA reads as TGCGCCAGCAGCACAGCCGGGACAGGGTTAGAGACCCAGTACTTC.

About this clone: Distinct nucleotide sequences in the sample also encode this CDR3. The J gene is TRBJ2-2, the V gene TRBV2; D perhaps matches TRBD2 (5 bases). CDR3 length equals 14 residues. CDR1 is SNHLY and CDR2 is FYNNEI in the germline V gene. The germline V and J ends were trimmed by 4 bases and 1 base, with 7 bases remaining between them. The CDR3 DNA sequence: TGTGCCAGCAGTGTTGAGGGGAACACCGGGGAGCTGTTTTTT. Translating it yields CASSVEGNTGELFF.